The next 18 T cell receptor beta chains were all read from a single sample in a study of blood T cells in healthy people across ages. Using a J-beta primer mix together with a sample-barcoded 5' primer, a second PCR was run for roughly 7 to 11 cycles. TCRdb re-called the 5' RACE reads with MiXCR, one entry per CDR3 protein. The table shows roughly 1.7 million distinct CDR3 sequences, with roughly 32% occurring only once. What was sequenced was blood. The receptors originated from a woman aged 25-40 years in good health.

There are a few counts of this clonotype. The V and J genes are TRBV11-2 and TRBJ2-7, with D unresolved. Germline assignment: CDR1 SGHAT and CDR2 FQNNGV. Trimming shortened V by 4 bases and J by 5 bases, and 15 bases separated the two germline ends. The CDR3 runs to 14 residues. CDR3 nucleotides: TGTGCCAGCAGCTCGCAAAACCGTCCTAACGAGCAGTACTTC. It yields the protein CASSSQNRPNEQYF.

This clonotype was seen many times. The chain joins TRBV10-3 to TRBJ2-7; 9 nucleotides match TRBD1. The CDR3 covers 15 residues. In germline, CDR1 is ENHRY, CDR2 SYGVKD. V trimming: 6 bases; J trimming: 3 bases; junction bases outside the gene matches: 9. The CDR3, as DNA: TGTGCCATCAGAAATCCGGGACAGGGCTTCTACGAGCAGTACTTC. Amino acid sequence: CAIRNPGQGFYEQYF.

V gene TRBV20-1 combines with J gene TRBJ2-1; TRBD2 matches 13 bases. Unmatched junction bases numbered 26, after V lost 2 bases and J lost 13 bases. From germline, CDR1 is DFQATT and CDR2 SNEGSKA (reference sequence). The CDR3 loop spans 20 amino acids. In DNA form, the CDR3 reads TGCAGTGCTAGATTCCTGGGACTAGCGGGACAGCCTCGCGTCCAAGAGACCCAGTTCTTC. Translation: CSARFLGLAGQPRVQETQFF.

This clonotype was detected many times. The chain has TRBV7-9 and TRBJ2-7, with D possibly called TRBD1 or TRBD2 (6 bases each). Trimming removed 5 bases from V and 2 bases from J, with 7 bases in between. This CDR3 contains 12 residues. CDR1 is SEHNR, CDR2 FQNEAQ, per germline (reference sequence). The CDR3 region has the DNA TGTGCCAGCAGCGGGGGGCCCTACGAGCAGTACTTC. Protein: CASSGGPYEQYF.

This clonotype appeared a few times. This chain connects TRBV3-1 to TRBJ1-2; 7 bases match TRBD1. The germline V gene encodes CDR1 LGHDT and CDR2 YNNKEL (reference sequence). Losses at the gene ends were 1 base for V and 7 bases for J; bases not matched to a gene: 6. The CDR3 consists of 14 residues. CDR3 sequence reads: CASSQAFEGAGYTF. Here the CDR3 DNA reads TGTGCCAGCAGCCAAGCTTTCGAGGGGGCTGGCTACACCTTC.

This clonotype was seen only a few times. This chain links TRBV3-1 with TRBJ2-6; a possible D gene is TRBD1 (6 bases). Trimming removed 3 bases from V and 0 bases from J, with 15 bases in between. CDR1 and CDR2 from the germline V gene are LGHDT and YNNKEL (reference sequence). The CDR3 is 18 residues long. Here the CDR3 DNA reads TGTGCCAGCAGCCATGCCCCGACAGGTTTCTCTGGGGCCAACGTCCTGACTTTC. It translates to CASSHAPTGFSGANVLTF.

The CDR3 DNA reads as TGTGCCAGCAGTCCCCCGGCAGGCTGGTGGGGCTACACCTTC. As protein: CASSPPAGWWGYTF. The V and J genes are TRBV27 and TRBJ1-2; D not certain. CDR3 size: 14 residues. V lost 5 bases and J lost 8, with 18 bases in between. Per germline, CDR1 MNHEY and CDR2 SMNVEV (reference sequence).

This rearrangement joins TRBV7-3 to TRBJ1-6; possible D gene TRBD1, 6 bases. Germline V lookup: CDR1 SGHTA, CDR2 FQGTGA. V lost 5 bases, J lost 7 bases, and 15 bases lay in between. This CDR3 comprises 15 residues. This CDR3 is CASSPYGTPNSPLHF. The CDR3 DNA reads TGTGCCAGCAGCCCCTACGGGACACCGAATTCACCCCTCCACTTT.

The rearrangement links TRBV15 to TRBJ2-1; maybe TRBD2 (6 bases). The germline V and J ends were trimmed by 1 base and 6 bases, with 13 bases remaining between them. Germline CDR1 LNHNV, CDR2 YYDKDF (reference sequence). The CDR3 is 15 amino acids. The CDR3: CATSRGGGSVNEQFF. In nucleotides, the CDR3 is TGTGCCACCAGCAGAGGGGGAGGCTCGGTCAATGAGCAGTTCTTC.

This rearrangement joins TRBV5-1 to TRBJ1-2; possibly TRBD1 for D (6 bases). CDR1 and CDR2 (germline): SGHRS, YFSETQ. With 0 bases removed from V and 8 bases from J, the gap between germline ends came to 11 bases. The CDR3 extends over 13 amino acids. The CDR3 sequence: CASSLGEGVGYTF. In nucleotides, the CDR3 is TGCGCCAGCAGCTTGGGGGAGGGGGTCGGCTACACCTTC.

The CDR3 nucleotides are TGTGCCAGCAGCCGTCTTGAGGCTAGCGGGAGGGGAGGGGAGACCCAGTACTTC. It codes for CASSRLEASGRGGETQYF. V usage is TRBV7-6 and J usage is TRBJ2-5, with TRBD2 identical over 12 bases. The V segment lost 5 bases and the J segment 5 bases; nucleotides outside the gene matches: 15. This CDR3 region has 18 residues. Germline loops: CDR1 SGHVS, CDR2 FNYEAQ.

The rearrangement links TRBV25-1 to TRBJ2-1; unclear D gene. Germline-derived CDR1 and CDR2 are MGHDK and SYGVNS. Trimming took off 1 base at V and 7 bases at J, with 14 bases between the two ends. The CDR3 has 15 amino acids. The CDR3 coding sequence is TGTGCCAGCAGTGAATTGGGCGGATTGGGGAATGAGCAGTTCTTC. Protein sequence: CASSELGGLGNEQFF. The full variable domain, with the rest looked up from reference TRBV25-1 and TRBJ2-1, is EADIYQTPRYLVIGTGKKITLECSQTMGHDKMYWYQQDPGMELHLIHYSYGVNSTEKGDLSSESTVSRIRTEHFPLTLESARPSHTSQYLCASSELGGLGNEQFFGPGTRLTVL.

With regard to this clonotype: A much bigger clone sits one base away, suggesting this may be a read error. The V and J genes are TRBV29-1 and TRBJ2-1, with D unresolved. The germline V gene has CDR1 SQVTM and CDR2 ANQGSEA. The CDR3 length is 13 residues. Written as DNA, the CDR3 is TGCAGCATGGCCCTGAGCTCCTGCAATGAGCAGTTCTTC. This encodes CSMALSSCNEQFF.

The CDR3 DNA reads as TGTGCCAGCAGAGATGAAGGCGTCCGCTACAATGAGCAGTTCTTC. Its translation is CASRDEGVRYNEQFF. This chain joins TRBV21-1 and TRBJ2-1. TRBV21-1 is a pseudogene segment. The CDR3 totals 15 residues.

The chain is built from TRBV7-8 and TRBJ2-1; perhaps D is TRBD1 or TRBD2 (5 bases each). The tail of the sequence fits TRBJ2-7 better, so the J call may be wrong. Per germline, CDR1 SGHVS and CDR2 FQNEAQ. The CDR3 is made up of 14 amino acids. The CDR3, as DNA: TGTGCCAGCAGCTTCGGGGCTGAAGGCAATGAGCAGTACTTC. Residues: CASSFGAEGNEQYF.

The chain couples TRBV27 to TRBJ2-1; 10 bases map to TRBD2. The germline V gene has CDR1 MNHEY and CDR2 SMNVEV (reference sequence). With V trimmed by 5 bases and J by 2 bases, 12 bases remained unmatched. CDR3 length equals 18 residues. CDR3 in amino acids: CASSPVAGGPIPYNEQFF. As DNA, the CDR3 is TGTGCCAGCAGTCCGGTAGCGGGAGGCCCTATACCCTACAATGAGCAGTTCTTC.

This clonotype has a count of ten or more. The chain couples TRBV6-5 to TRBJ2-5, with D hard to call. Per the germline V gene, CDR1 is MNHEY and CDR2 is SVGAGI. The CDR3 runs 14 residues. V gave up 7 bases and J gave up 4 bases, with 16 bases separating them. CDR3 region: CASKPSLWGETQYF. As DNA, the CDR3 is TGTGCCAGCAAGCCGAGCCTCTGGGGAGAGACCCAGTACTTC.

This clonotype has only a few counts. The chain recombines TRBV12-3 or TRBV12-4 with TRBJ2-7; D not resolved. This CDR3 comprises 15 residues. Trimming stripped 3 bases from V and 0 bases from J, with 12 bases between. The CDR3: CASSFLALLSYEQYF. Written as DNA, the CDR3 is TGTGCCAGCAGTTTTTTGGCGCTCCTCTCCTACGAGCAGTACTTC.